Given below is one TCR beta chain in context. Using immunoSEQ multiplex PCR, the repertoire was profiled, and TCRdb retains in-frame clones only, with some absent. The sample yields fewer than 250,000 clones, 84% seen once. This sample is drawn from a study of blood T cell repertoires in COVID-19. Overall study: Samples came from the United States, Italy and Spain, spanning acute and convalescent COVID-19.

CDR3 length equals 14 residues. V lost 8 bases and J 1 base, leaving 14 bases between the germline ends. Germline CDR1 and CDR2: SGHTA and FQGNSA. The sample taken for sequencing was peripheral blood. V usage is TRBV7-2 and J usage is TRBJ2-5; D is perhaps TRBD2 (6 bases). The sequence came from a man aged 30 to 45 with active or convalescent COVID-19. CDR3 in amino acids: CASLRSGPQETQYF. CDR3 coding DNA: TGTGCCAGCCTCCGAAGCGGGCCCCAAGAGACCCAGTACTTC.